The sequence of this T cell receptor (beta chain) was determined in a study of glioma-infiltrating T cells. General observations from the study: Non-neoplastic patients had below-expected tissue-blood divergence, while all gliomas exceeded expectation. CDR3 overlap between tissue and blood was very small.

TCR alpha and beta CDR3 regions were amplified from RNA using iRepertoire nested multiplex PCR. One-step reverse transcription and amplification started from approximately 100-400 ng of tissue mRNA or PBMC total RNA. From the multiplex PCR reads, TCRdb called clonotypes with MiXCR, one entry per CDR3 protein. This repertoire shows around 100,000 distinct CDR3 sequences, about 30% found once; its top ten account for 44%. This clonotype has at least ten counts. Its antigen remains unknown. Sequencing input: glioma tissue, nonneoplastic brain tissue, or PBMCs (not recorded which). This receptor was identified in a human donor with low-grade glioma or glioblastoma, undergoing nonglioma brain surgery, or in good health (not recorded which).

The CDR3, as DNA: TGCAGTGCCCAAGATGGGCAGGGGAGGAACAATGAGCAGTTCTTC. The encoded protein is CSAQDGQGRNNEQFF. This rearrangement joins TRBV20-1 to TRBJ2-1; D possibly uses TRBD1 or TRBD2 (6 bases each). This CDR3 is 15 amino acids long. CDR1 is DFQATT, CDR2 SNEGSKA, per germline (reference sequence). V lost 6 bases and J 5 bases, leaving 20 bases between the germline ends.